A single sample is the source of the 10 T cell receptor beta chains below, sequenced in a study of blood T cell repertoires in COVID-19. TCRdb's copy holds only in-frame clones and misses some; the assay was immunoSEQ multiplex PCR. Altogether some 190,000 clones are present, approximately 90% being singletons, with the ten largest covering approximately 4.4%. Sequenced sample: peripheral blood. These receptor sequences come from a human donor in a cohort sampled during active COVID-19.

The DNA of the CDR3 is TGTGCCAGCAGACTAGCGGGGGGCACAGATACGCAGTATTTT. The encoded protein is CASRLAGGTDTQYF. The gene calls are TRBV13 and TRBJ2-3; TRBD2 matches 11 bases. V was pared by 6 bases and J by 1 base, with 0 bases of the junction left unmatched. The CDR3 spans 14 residues. The V gene's germline CDR1 is PRHDT and CDR2 FYEKMQ (reference sequence). Full variable domain (outside the CDR3, taken from reference TRBV13 and TRBJ2-3): AAGVIQSPRHLIKEKRETATLKCYPIPRHDTVYWYQQGPGQDPQFLISFYEKMQSDKGSIPDRFSAQQFSDYHSELNMSSLELGDSALYFCASRLAGGTDTQYFGPGTRLTVL.

The chain employs TRBV5-1 and TRBJ1-1; D not certain. CDR1 is SGHRS, CDR2 YFSETQ, per germline. This CDR3 contains 13 residues. V dropped 1 base and J dropped 1 base, with 5 bases sitting between them. CDR3 bases: TGCGCCAGCAGCTTGCCAGGGAACACTGAAGCTTTCTTT. Protein sequence: CASSLPGNTEAFF.

The rearrangement links TRBV14 to TRBJ2-5, with 7 bases fitting TRBD2. The V segment lost 6 bases and the J segment 0 bases; nucleotides outside the gene matches: 7. The germline V gene has CDR1 SGHDN and CDR2 FVKESK. This CDR3 has 15 residues. The CDR3 DNA is TGTGCCAGCAGAAAAACCCTAGCGGACCAAGAGACCCAGTACTTC. Translating gives CASRKTLADQETQYF.

V usage is TRBV10-1 and J usage is TRBJ2-3; 10 bases fit TRBD2. With 0 bases clipped from V and 6 bases from J, the junction kept 9 bases outside the gene matches. CDR1 is WNHNN, CDR2 SYGVQD, per germline (reference sequence). CDR3 length: 17 residues. CDR3 in DNA: TGCGCCAGCAGTGAGTCCTTTAGCGGGGGGAACACGGATACGCAGTATTTT. Its translation: CASSESFSGGNTDTQYF.

This chain connects TRBV27 to TRBJ1-5, with 9 positions matching TRBD1. The germline V gene encodes CDR1 MNHEY and CDR2 SMNVEV (reference sequence). This CDR3 has 14 amino acids. V was pared by 4 bases and J by 9 bases, with 7 bases of the junction left unmatched. Written as DNA, the CDR3 is TGTGCCAGCAGTTCGGACAGGGGTTATGGGCCCCAGCATTTT. It yields the protein CASSSDRGYGPQHF.

The rearrangement joins TRBV6-5 to TRBJ1-5, with 7 positions matching TRBD1. The germline V gene encodes CDR1 MNHEY and CDR2 SVGAGI. Trimming took 7 bases from V and 3 from J; bases not matched to a gene: 3. The CDR3 runs to 13 residues. The CDR3 spells CASTGQLNQPQHF. DNA for the CDR3: TGTGCCAGCACGGGACAGCTCAATCAGCCCCAGCATTTT.

The rearrangement uses TRBV28 and TRBJ2-7, with D tentatively TRBD1 (5 bases). Germline V gene data show CDR1 as MDHEN and CDR2 as SYDVKM. Trimming pared 8 bases from V and 0 bases from J, leaving 8 bases between. The CDR3 runs to 12 residues. This CDR3 is CASQGGSYEQYF. In DNA, the CDR3 is TGTGCCAGCCAGGGCGGCTCCTACGAGCAGTACTTC.

The CDR3 DNA reads as TGCGCCAGCTTCAGGGGGCGTAGGAATGCGGGTTGTGGCTACACCTTC. Translation gives CASFRGRRNAGCGYTF. The rearrangement joins TRBV23-1 to TRBJ1-2, with TRBD1 identical over 8 bases. TRBV23-1 is reported as an ORF; its role is uncertain. Losses at the gene ends were 8 bases for V and 7 bases for J; bases not matched to a gene: 18. The CDR3 loop spans 16 amino acids.

This chain joins TRBV28 and TRBJ2-7; D perhaps matches TRBD1 (6 bases). Trimming removed 1 base at V and 1 base at J, with 8 bases between. Germline values: CDR1 MDHEN, CDR2 SYDVKM. CDR3 size: 14 residues. In nucleotides, the CDR3 is TGTGCCAGCAGTTTATTGGGGGCGTCCTACGAGCAGTACTTC. It yields the protein CASSLLGASYEQYF.

The V gene is TRBV24-1, the J gene TRBJ2-1; TRBD1 aligns across 11 bases. CDR1 and CDR2 from the germline V gene are KGHDR and SFDVKD. The CDR3 spans 15 residues. V was pared by 4 bases and J by 6 bases, with 4 bases of the junction left unmatched. CDR3 sequence (DNA): TGTGCCACCAGTGAAGCCGGGACAGGGGGCAATGAGCAGTTCTTC. Translating gives CATSEAGTGGNEQFF.